Shown below are 10 T cell receptor beta chains from a single sample sequenced in a study of blood T cell repertoires in COVID-19. Using immunoSEQ multiplex PCR, the repertoire was profiled, and TCRdb retains in-frame clones only, with some absent. The table includes 100,000 or so clones, around 87% detected once. The sample taken for sequencing was peripheral blood. Receptors originate from a woman aged 25 to 45 with acute or convalescent COVID-19.

V is TRBV7-6 and J is TRBJ1-1; D is undetermined. The CDR3 covers 12 residues. Germline V CDR1 and CDR2: SGHVS, FNYEAQ. The V end lost 4 bases, the J end lost 8 bases, and 11 bases lay between the germline ends. DNA for the CDR3: TGTGCCAGCAGCTCTCAGTTTGGCGAAGCTTTCTTT. It codes for CASSSQFGEAFF.

J is TRBJ1-2 and V is TRBV5-1; 8 bases align to TRBD1. The V gene end was trimmed by 4 bases and the J gene end by 4 bases; junction bases not matched to a gene: 6. The CDR3 has 14 amino acids. Germline V gene lookup returns CDR1 SGHRS and CDR2 YFSETQ. CDR3: CASSTDRGSYGYTF. The CDR3, as DNA: TGCGCCAGCAGCACAGACAGGGGTAGCTATGGCTACACCTTC.

This clone showed up just a few times. The chain recombines TRBV10-2 with TRBJ1-1, with D unclear. Germline V lookup: CDR1 WSHSY, CDR2 SAAADI. There are 13 residues in the CDR3. Trimming removed 11 bases at V and 1 base at J, with 14 bases between. The CDR3 DNA sequence: TGCGCCCTAAGGAGGCAGCAGAACACTGAAGCTTTCTTT. Its protein is CALRRQQNTEAFF.

The V and J genes are TRBV7-9 and TRBJ2-2, with TRBD2 matching 11 bases. The germline gives CDR1 SEHNR, CDR2 FQNEAQ (reference sequence). CDR3 length: 18 amino acids. Unmatched junction bases numbered 11, after V lost 4 bases and J lost 4 bases. CDR3 region: CASSSSTSGEESTGELFF. CDR3 DNA: TGTGCCAGCAGCTCCTCGACTAGCGGGGAAGAGTCCACCGGGGAGCTGTTTTTT.

CDR3 DNA sequence: TGTGCCAGCTCACCTTCCGGGACTGGGAATCAGCCCCAGCATTTT. Protein: CASSPSGTGNQPQHF. The chain is built from TRBV18 and TRBJ1-5; D possibly corresponds to TRBD1 (5 bases). The CDR3 has 15 amino acids. Germline values: CDR1 KGHSH, CDR2 LQKENI. Trimming removed 3 bases at V and 4 bases at J, with 13 bases between.

The J gene is TRBJ1-5, the V gene TRBV10-3, with D uncertain. This CDR3 has 15 residues. The V end lost 4 bases, the J end lost 2 bases, and 12 bases lay between the germline ends. Per germline, CDR1 ENHRY and CDR2 SYGVKD. CDR3 DNA sequence: TGTGCCATCAGTGGTAACACCGGGGGCAATCAGCCCCAGCATTTT. It is translated as CAISGNTGGNQPQHF.

The rearrangement uses TRBV9 and TRBJ1-5, with D uncertain. Germline V CDR1 and CDR2: SGDLS, YYNGEE. Deletions cut 0 bases from V and 0 bases from J, with 7 bases between. The CDR3 loop spans 15 amino acids. The CDR3 sequence: CASSVDPSSNQPQHF. The DNA of the CDR3 is TGTGCCAGCAGCGTAGACCCCAGTAGCAATCAGCCCCAGCATTTT. Looking up the rest from reference TRBV9 and TRBJ1-5 gives the full variable domain: DSGVTQTPKHLITATGQRVTLRCSPRSGDLSVYWYQQSLDQGLQFLIQYYNGEERAKGNILERFSAQQFPDLHSELNLSSLELGDSALYFCASSVDPSSNQPQHFGDGTRLSIL.

This chain links TRBV4-1 with TRBJ1-2; TRBD1 is a possible D gene (5 bases). V lost 0 bases, J lost 4 bases, and 9 bases lay in between. The CDR3 runs to 14 residues. The germline CDR1 and CDR2 sequences are MGHRA and YSYEKL. CDR3 sequence: CASSQDGTGYGYTF. The CDR3 nucleotides are TGCGCCAGCAGCCAAGATGGTACAGGCTATGGCTACACCTTC.

The rearrangement uses TRBV7-8 and TRBJ2-7, with TRBD1 matching 8 bases. The length of the CDR3 is 14 residues. V gave up 6 bases and J gave up 1 base; unmatched junction bases: 5. Looked up from germline, CDR1 is SGHVS and CDR2 is FQNEAQ. CDR3 DNA: TGTGCCAGCAGGACGAGACAGGGGTCCTACGAGCAGTACTTC. It yields the protein CASRTRQGSYEQYF.

This sequence joins TRBV7-8 and TRBJ2-7; weak D call: TRBD2 (6 bases). V was shortened by 4 bases and J by 6 bases, with 13 bases between the two germline ends. Germline V lookup: CDR1 SGHVS, CDR2 FQNEAQ. The CDR3 is 13 residues long. CDR3 nucleotide sequence: TGTGCCAGCAGCTACGATAGGGGAGGCGAGCAGTACTTC. Its translation is CASSYDRGGEQYF.